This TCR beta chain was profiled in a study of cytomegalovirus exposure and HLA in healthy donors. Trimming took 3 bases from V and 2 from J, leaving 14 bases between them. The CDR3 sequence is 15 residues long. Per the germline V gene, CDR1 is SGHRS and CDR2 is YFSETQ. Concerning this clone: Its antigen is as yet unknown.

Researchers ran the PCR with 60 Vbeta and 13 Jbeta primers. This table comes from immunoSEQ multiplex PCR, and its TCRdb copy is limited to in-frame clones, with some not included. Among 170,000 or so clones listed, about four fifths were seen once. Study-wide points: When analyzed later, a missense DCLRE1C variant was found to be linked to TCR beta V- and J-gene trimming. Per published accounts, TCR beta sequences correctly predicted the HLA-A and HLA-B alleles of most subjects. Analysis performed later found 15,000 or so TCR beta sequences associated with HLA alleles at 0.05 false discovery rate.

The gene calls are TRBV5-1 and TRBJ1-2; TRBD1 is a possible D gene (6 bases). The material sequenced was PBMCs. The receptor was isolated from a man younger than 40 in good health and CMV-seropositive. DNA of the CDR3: TGCGCCAGCAGCTCCCAAATGACAGGAAACTATGGCTACACCTTC. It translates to CASSSQMTGNYGYTF.